One sample yielded the 19 T cell receptor beta chains listed below, sequenced in a study of CD8 T cells in Susac syndrome. Random-hexamer reverse transcription was applied to roughly 0.5 to 1 ug RNA. MiXCR was run by TCRdb on the immunoSEQ multiplex PCR reads, yielding one entry per CDR3 protein. Of 100,000 to 150,000 distinct CDR3 sequences listed, more than 85% are singletons. The material sequenced was CD8+ T cells from PBMCs. The receptor set was obtained from a human donor with multiple sclerosis.

This chain joins TRBV14 and TRBJ1-2; 7 bases match TRBD1. The germline V gene has CDR1 SGHDN and CDR2 FVKESK. This CDR3 spans 14 amino acids. Losses at the gene ends were 1 base for V and 4 bases for J; bases not matched to a gene: 3. The CDR3 sequence is CASSQVGQAYGYTF. The CDR3 coding sequence is TGTGCCAGCAGCCAAGTCGGACAGGCCTATGGCTACACCTTC.

V is TRBV29-1 and J is TRBJ1-2; no clear D gene. Between the trimmed V and J ends, which lost 4 bases and 3 bases, there was a span of 6 bases. This CDR3 has 11 residues. Germline V gene lookup returns CDR1 SQVTM and CDR2 ANQGSEA. The CDR3 reads CSVVGDYGYTF. The CDR3 coding sequence is TGCAGCGTTGTCGGTGACTATGGCTACACCTTC.

This chain links TRBV3-1 with TRBJ2-7, with no clear D. Germline V gene data show CDR1 as LGHDT and CDR2 as YNNKEL (reference sequence). V lost 6 bases and J 5 bases, leaving 5 bases between the germline ends. The CDR3 extends over 10 amino acids. CDR3 sequence: CASRGHEQYF. The DNA of the CDR3 is TGTGCCAGCAGAGGGCACGAGCAGTACTTC.

The rearrangement joins TRBV6-1 to TRBJ2-7; the D gene is possibly TRBD1 (5 bases). The V end was cut by 6 bases, the J end by 4 bases, with 25 bases between. Germline assignment: CDR1 MNHNS and CDR2 SASEGT. The length of the CDR3 is 17 residues. The CDR3 DNA reads TGTGCCAGCAGACCTAACATATTAGGGGAACAAGTGTACGAGCAGTACGTC. Translated, it gives CASRPNILGEQVYEQYV.

This chain links TRBV27 with TRBJ2-3, with D perhaps matching TRBD1 (6 bases). The CDR3 runs 15 residues. V was pared by 5 bases and J by 0 bases, with 12 bases between. The germline V gene encodes CDR1 MNHEY and CDR2 SMNVEV (reference sequence). The CDR3 sequence: CASSRTESSTDTQYF. The CDR3 nucleotides read TGTGCCAGCAGTCGGACAGAATCTAGCACAGATACGCAGTATTTT.

The J gene is TRBJ1-2, the V gene TRBV7-6; the D gene is possibly TRBD1 (5 bases). Germline assignment: CDR1 SGHVS and CDR2 FNYEAQ. Trimming removed 5 bases at V and 4 bases at J, with 23 bases between. The CDR3 runs to 17 residues. The CDR3 here is CASSPTPWGDALYGYTF. CDR3 nucleotide sequence: TGTGCCAGCAGCCCAACCCCATGGGGGGACGCCCTCTATGGCTACACCTTC. Complete variable domain (other parts from reference TRBV7-6 and TRBJ1-2): GAGVSQSPRYKVTKRGQDVALRCDPISGHVSLYWYRQALGQGPEFLTYFNYEAQQDKSGLPNDRFSAERPEGSISTLTIQRTEQRDSAMYRCASSPTPWGDALYGYTFGSGTRLTVV.

The chain recombines TRBV19 with TRBJ1-1, with 7 bases fitting TRBD1. Germline loops: CDR1 LNHDA, CDR2 SQIVND (reference sequence). With 1 base clipped from V and 3 bases from J, the junction kept 5 bases outside the gene matches. This CDR3 comprises 15 residues. CDR3 bases: TGTGCCAGTAGTATAGGTGTCAGGGGGTACACTGAAGCTTTCTTT. This gives the protein CASSIGVRGYTEAFF.

The V gene is TRBV28, the J gene TRBJ1-1, with 8 bases fitting TRBD1. The CDR3 spans 15 residues. Per germline, CDR1 MDHEN and CDR2 SYDVKM. V lost 7 bases, J lost 2 bases, and 9 bases stayed unmatched. The CDR3 sequence: CASNRRTGLNTEAFF. Here the CDR3 DNA reads TGTGCCAGCAACCGTAGGACAGGGTTAAACACTGAAGCTTTCTTT.

V gene TRBV19 combines with J gene TRBJ1-1; D unclear. The V gene's germline CDR1 is LNHDA and CDR2 SQIVND (reference sequence). This CDR3 is 14 amino acids long. V was clipped by 5 bases and J by 4 bases, with 14 bases between them. CDR3 in amino acids: CASSAIRSGTEAFF. CDR3 sequence (DNA): TGTGCCAGTAGTGCAATCCGGTCGGGCACTGAAGCTTTCTTT.

This chain connects TRBV4-1 to TRBJ1-1, with unresolved D. Deletions cut 4 bases from V and 1 base from J, with 7 bases between. Per germline, CDR1 MGHRA and CDR2 YSYEKL. This CDR3 is built from 13 residues. The CDR3 nucleotides are TGCGCCAGCAGCCCCCGACAGAACACTGAAGCTTTCTTT. Its translation: CASSPRQNTEAFF.

J is TRBJ2-1 and V is TRBV14; 7 bases align to TRBD2. CDR1 is SGHDN and CDR2 is FVKESK in the germline V gene. The CDR3 contains 16 residues. With 2 bases clipped from V and 1 base from J, the junction kept 5 bases outside the gene matches. CDR3 region: CASSQPGGGSYNEQFF. The DNA of the CDR3 is TGTGCCAGCAGCCAACCGGGGGGAGGATCCTACAATGAGCAGTTCTTC.

This chain links TRBV19 with TRBJ2-7; TRBD1 is a possible D gene (7 bases). V dropped 8 bases and J dropped 3 bases, with 20 bases sitting between them. This CDR3 has 15 residues. From germline, CDR1 is LNHDA and CDR2 SQIVND (reference sequence). The CDR3 coding sequence is TGTGCCAGTCGGGAGAAGGGACAGCCCATCTACGAGCAGTACTTC. Amino acids: CASREKGQPIYEQYF.

The chain links TRBV4-1 to TRBJ1-4, with TRBD1 matching over 7 bases. Trimming cost V 1 base and J 5 bases; bases outside gene matches: 4. The germline gives CDR1 MGHRA, CDR2 YSYEKL. The CDR3 is 15 residues long. In nucleotides, the CDR3 is TGCGCCAGCAGCCAAGCCTCGGGACAGAATGAAAAACTGTTTTTT. Translation: CASSQASGQNEKLFF.

The chain couples TRBV29-1 to TRBJ2-3, with TRBD2 identical over 12 bases. V trimming: 1 base; J trimming: 1 base; junction bases outside the gene matches: 6. CDR1 SQVTM and CDR2 ANQGSEA come from the germline V gene. CDR3 length: 17 amino acids. The CDR3 DNA is TGCAGCGTTGAAGGGCTAGCGGGAGGGCCCCGCACAGATACGCAGTATTTT. Protein product: CSVEGLAGGPRTDTQYF.

The V and J genes are TRBV28 and TRBJ1-6, with no clear D. The CDR3 sequence is 12 residues long. CDR1 and CDR2 from the germline V gene are MDHEN and SYDVKM. V was trimmed by 6 bases and J by 12 bases, leaving 12 bases between them. The CDR3 coding sequence is TGTGCCAGCAGGCTCCCGGTGGAACCCCTCCACTTT. It specifies CASRLPVEPLHF.

This clonotype was seen a handful of times. The V call is TRBV5-6, the J call TRBJ1-2, with 8 bases aligning to TRBD1. V lost 0 bases to trimming and J lost 3 bases; unmatched junction nucleotides: 7. CDR1 is SGHDT, CDR2 YYEEEE, per germline. The CDR3 is made up of 16 amino acids. CDR3 loop: CASSLAGGTGDYGYTF. The CDR3 DNA follows: TGTGCCAGCAGCTTGGCTGGCGGGACAGGAGACTATGGCTACACCTTC.

The chain has TRBV29-1 and TRBJ2-7; D gene uncertain. Germline V gives CDR1 SQVTM, CDR2 ANQGSEA. The CDR3 is 15 residues long. Between the trimmed V and J ends, which lost 4 bases and 3 bases, there was a span of 19 bases. The CDR3: CSVGGLGRLDYEQYF. Written as DNA, the CDR3 is TGCAGCGTTGGAGGCCTGGGCAGGCTGGACTACGAGCAGTACTTC.

J is TRBJ1-2 and V is TRBV1. TRBV1 represents a pseudogene. This CDR3 spans 15 amino acids. The CDR3 nucleotides read TGCACCAGCAGCCAAGTTAGGACGGCTAACTATGGCTACACCTTC. This codes for CTSSQVRTANYGYTF.

V usage is TRBV10-3 and J usage is TRBJ2-2; D may be TRBD2 (6 bases). The germline V and J ends were trimmed by 6 bases and 7 bases, with 15 bases remaining between them. This CDR3 is built from 14 residues. Germline V lookup: CDR1 ENHRY, CDR2 SYGVKD. The CDR3 reads CAISRPNGGGELFF. CDR3 DNA sequence: TGTGCCATCAGCCGACCAAACGGGGGCGGGGAGCTGTTTTTT.